The present TCR beta chain was sequenced within a study of graft-versus-host responses after intestinal transplantation. Study background: Isolated intestinal, liver-intestinal, or multivisceral transplants had been given to the recipients. Study observations and caveats: Some patients had graft-donor T cell macrochimerism. In their allografts, the ratios of graft-versus-host to host-versus-graft T cell clones were high. Early post-transplant falls in HvG clones accompanied the peak levels of circulating GvH clones.

This CDR3 has 13 amino acids. V shed 3 bases and J 9 bases; nucleotides not matched to a gene: 1. Germline assignment: CDR1 SSHAT and CDR2 FNYEAQ (reference sequence). Sequencing was performed with immunoSEQ multiplex PCR; in TCRdb, only in-frame clones are kept and a portion is missing. The sample yields around 100,000 clones, over 85% seen once. Remarks on this clone: No antigen is known for it.

The sample was unstimulated CD8+ T cells sorted from spleen or lymph node cells, taken before intestinal transplant. This chain uses TRBV7-7 with TRBJ2-1, with 11 nucleotides matching TRBD2. The TCR was taken from a human donor who received an intestinal transplant. CDR3 residues: CASSLLAGGEQFF. The CDR3 DNA reads TGTGCCAGCAGCTTGCTAGCGGGGGGTGAGCAGTTCTTC.